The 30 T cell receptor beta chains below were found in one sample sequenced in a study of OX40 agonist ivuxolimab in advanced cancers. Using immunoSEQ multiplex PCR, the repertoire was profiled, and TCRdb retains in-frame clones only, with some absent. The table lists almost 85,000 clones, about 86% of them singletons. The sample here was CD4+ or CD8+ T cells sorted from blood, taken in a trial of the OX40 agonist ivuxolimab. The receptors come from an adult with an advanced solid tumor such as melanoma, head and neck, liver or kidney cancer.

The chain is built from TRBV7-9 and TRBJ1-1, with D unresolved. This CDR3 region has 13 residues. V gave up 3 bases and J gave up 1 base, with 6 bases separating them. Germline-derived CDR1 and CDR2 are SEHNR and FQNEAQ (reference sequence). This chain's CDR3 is CASSLQENTEAFF. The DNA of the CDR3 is TGTGCCAGCAGCTTGCAGGAGAACACTGAAGCTTTCTTT.

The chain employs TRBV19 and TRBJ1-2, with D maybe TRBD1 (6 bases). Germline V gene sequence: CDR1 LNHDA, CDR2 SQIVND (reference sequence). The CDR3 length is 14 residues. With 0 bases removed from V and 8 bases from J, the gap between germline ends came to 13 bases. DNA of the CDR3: TGTGCCAGTAGTATAGATCCGGGGGCGCGGGGCTACACCTTC. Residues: CASSIDPGARGYTF.

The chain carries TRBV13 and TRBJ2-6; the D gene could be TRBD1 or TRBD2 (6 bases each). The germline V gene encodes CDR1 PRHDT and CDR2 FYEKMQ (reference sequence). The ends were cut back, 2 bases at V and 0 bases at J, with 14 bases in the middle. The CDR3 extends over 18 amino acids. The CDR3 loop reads CASSLSVRGASGANVLTF. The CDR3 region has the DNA TGTGCCAGCAGCTTAAGTGTAAGGGGGGCCTCTGGGGCCAACGTCCTGACTTTC.

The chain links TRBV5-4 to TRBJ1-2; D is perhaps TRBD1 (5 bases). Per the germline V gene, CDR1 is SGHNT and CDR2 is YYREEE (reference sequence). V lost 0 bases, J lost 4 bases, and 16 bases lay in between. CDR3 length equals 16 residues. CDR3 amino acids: CASSLGSQGRSYGYTF. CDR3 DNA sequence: TGTGCCAGCAGCTTGGGGTCGCAGGGAAGGTCCTATGGCTACACCTTC.

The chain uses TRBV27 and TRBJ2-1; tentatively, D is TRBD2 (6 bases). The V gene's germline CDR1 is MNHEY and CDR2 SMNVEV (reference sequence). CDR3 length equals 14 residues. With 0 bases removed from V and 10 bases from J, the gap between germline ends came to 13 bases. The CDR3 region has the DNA TGTGCCAGCAGTTTATCGTGGGGGGTTGGAGAGCAGTTCTTC. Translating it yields CASSLSWGVGEQFF.

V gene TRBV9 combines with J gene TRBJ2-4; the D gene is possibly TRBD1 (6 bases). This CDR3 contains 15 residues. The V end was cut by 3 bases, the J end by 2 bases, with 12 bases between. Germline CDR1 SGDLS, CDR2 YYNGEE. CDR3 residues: CASSASGASKNIQYF. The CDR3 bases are TGTGCCAGCAGCGCCTCAGGGGCCTCCAAAAACATTCAGTACTTC. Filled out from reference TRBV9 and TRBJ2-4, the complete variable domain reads DSGVTQTPKHLITATGQRVTLRCSPRSGDLSVYWYQQSLDQGLQFLIQYYNGEERAKGNILERFSAQQFPDLHSELNLSSLELGDSALYFCASSASGASKNIQYFGAGTRLSVL.

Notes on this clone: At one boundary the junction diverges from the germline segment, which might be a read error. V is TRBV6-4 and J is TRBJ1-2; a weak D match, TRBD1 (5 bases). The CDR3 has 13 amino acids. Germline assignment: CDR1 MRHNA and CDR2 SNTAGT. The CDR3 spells CASSDQGQGRLHF. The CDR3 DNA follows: TGTGCCAGCAGTGATCAAGGCCAGGGTAGACTTCACTTC.

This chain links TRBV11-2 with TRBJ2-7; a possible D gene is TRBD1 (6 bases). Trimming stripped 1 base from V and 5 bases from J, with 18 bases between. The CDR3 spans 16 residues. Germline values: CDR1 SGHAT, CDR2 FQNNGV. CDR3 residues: CASSLVGQRASHEQYF. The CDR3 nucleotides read TGTGCCAGCAGCTTAGTGGGACAAAGGGCAAGTCACGAGCAGTACTTC.

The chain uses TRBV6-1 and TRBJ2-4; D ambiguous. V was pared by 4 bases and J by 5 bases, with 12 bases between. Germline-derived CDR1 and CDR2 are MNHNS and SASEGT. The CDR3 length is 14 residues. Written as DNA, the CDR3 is TGTGCCAGCAGTGTAAGTGGGTCCGAAAACATTCAGTACTTC. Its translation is CASSVSGSENIQYF.

The CDR3 DNA sequence: TGTGCCAGTAGTATAGATAGGCTGAACACTGAAGCTTTCTTT. Translating gives CASSIDRLNTEAFF. This chain uses TRBV19 with TRBJ1-1; unclear D gene. Germline CDR1 LNHDA, CDR2 SQIVND (reference sequence). Deletions cut 0 bases from V and 0 bases from J, with 5 bases between. This CDR3 is built from 14 residues.

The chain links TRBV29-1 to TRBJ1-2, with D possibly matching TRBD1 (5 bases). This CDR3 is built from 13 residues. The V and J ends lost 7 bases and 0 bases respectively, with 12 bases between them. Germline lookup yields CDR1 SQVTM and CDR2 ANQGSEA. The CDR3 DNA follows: TGCAGCGCCCGGGGCACCTCTAACTATGGCTACACCTTC. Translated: CSARGTSNYGYTF.

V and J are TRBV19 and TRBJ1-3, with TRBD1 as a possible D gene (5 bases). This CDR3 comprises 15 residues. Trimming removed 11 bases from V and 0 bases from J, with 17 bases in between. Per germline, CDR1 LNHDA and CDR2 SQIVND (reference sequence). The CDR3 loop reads CASYQRDYSGNTIYF. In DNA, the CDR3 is TGTGCCTCATACCAGAGGGACTACTCTGGAAACACCATATATTTT.

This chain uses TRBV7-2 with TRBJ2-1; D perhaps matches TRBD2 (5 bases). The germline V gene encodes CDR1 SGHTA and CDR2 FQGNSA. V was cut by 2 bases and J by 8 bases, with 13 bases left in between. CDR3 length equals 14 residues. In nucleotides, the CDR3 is TGTGCCAGCAGCTTACAGTCTAGCTCCCATGAGCAGTTCTTC. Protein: CASSLQSSSHEQFF. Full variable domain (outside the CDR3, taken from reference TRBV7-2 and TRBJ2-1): GAGVSQSPSNKVTEKGKDVELRCDPISGHTALYWYRQSLGQGLEFLIYFQGNSAPDKSGLPSDRFSAERTGGSVSTLTIQRTQQEDSAVYLCASSLQSSSHEQFFGPGTRLTVL.

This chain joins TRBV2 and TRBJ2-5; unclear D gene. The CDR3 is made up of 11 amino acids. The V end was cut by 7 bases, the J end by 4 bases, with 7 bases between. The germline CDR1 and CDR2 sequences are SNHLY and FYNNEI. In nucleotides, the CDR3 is TGTGCCAGCACTTTTGTAGAGACCCAGTACTTC. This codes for CASTFVETQYF.

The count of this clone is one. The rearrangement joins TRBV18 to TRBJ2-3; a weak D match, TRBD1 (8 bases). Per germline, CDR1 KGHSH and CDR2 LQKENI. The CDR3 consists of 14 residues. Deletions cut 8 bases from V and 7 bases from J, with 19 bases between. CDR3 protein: CASAGQGGGNTQYF. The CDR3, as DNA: TGTGCCAGCGCCGGACAGGGCGGGGGAAATACGCAGTATTTT.

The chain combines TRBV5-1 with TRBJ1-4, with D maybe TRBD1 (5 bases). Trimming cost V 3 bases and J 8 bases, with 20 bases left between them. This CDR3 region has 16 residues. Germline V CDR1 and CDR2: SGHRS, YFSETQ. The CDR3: CASSYALGRPGEKLFF. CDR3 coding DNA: TGCGCCAGCAGCTACGCCCTGGGACGCCCTGGAGAAAAACTGTTTTTT.

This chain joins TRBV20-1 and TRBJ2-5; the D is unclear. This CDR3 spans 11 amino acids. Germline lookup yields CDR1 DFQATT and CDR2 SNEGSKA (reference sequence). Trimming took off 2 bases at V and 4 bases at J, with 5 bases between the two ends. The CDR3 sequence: CSARPPETQYF. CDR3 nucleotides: TGCAGTGCTAGACCCCCAGAGACCCAGTACTTC.

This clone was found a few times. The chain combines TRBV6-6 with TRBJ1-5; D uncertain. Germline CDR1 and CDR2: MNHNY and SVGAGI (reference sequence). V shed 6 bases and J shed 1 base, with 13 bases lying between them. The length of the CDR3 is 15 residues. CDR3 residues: CASSQVGSSNQPQHF. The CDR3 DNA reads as TGTGCCAGCAGCCAAGTAGGGTCCAGCAATCAGCCCCAGCATTTT.

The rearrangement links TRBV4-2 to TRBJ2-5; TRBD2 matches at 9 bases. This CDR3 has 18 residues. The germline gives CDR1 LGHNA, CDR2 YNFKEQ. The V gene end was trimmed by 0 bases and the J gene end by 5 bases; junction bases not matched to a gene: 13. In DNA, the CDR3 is TGTGCCAGCAGCCAAGATATTCGCGGGGGGGCCGGACGGGAGACCCAGTACTTC. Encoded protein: CASSQDIRGGAGRETQYF.

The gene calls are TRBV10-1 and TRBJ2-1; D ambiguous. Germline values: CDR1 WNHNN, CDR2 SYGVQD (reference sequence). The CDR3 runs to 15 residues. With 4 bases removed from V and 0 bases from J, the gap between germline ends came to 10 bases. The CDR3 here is CASSGYVGSYNEQFF. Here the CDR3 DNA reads TGCGCCAGCAGTGGGTATGTCGGCTCCTACAATGAGCAGTTCTTC.

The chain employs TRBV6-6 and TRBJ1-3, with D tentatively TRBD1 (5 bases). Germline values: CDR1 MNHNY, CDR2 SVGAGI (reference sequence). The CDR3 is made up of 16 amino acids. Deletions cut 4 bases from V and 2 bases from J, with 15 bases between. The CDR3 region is CASSFGGPGAGNTIYF. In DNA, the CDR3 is TGTGCCAGCAGTTTTGGGGGTCCGGGAGCTGGAAACACCATATATTTT.

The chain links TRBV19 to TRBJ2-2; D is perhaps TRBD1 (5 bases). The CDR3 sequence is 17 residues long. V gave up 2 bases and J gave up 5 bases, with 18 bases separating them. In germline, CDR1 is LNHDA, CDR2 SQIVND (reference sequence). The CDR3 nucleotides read TGTGCCAGTAGTATAAAGGGGTCCCGGGTGGCTACCGGGGAGCTGTTTTTT. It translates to CASSIKGSRVATGELFF. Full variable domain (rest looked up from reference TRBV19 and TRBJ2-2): DGGITQSPKYLFRKEGQNVTLSCEQNLNHDAMYWYRQDPGQGLRLIYYSQIVNDFQKGDIAEGYSVSREKKESFPLTVTSAQKNPTAFYLCASSIKGSRVATGELFFGEGSRLTVL.

The CDR3 here is CASSLMDATDTQYF. CDR3 nucleotide sequence: TGTGCCAGCAGCTTAATGGATGCCACAGATACGCAGTATTTT. The chain combines TRBV7-2 with TRBJ2-3; D is unresolved. Germline CDR1 and CDR2: SGHTA and FQGNSA. Trimming took 2 bases from V and 2 from J, leaving 8 bases between them. This CDR3 contains 14 residues.

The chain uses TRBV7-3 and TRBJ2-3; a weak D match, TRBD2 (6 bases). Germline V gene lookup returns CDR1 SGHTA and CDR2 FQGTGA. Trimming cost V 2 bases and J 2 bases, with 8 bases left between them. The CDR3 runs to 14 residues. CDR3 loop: CASSLGGVTDTQYF. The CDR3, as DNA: TGTGCCAGCAGCTTAGGCGGGGTCACAGATACGCAGTATTTT.

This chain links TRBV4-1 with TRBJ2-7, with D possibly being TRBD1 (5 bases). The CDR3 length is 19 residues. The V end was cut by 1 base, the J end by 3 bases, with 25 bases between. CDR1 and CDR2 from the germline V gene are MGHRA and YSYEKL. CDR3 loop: CASSQGRQGLNRIHYEQYF. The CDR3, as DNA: TGCGCCAGCAGCCAAGGCCGGCAGGGTCTTAATCGAATCCACTACGAGCAGTACTTC.

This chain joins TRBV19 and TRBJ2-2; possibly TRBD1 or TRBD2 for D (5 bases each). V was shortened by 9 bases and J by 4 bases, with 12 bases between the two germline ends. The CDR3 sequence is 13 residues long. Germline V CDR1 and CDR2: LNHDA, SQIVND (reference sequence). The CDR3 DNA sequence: TGTGCCAGCACCCGGGGCGGCACCGGGGAGCTGTTTTTT. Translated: CASTRGGTGELFF.

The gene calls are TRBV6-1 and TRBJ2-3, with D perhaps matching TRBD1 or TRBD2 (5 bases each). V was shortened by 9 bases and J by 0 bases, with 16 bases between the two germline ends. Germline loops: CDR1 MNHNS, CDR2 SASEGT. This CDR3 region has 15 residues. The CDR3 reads CASHRDVTSTDTQYF. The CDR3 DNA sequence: TGTGCCAGTCACCGGGACGTCACTAGCACAGATACGCAGTATTTT.

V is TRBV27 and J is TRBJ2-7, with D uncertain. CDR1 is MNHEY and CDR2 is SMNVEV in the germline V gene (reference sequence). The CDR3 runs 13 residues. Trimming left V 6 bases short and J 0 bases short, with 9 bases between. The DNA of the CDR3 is TGTGCCAGCAGCTGGAGAACCTCCTACGAGCAGTACTTC. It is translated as CASSWRTSYEQYF.

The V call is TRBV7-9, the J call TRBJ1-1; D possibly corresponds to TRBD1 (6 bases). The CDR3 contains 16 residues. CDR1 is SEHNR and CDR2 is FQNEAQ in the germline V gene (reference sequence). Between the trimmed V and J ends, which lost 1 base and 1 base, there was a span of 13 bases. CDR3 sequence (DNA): TGTGCCAGCAGCTTAGAAGGGGGGCCCCAGAACACTGAAGCTTTCTTT. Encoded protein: CASSLEGGPQNTEAFF. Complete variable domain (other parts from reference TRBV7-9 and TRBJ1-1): DTGVSQNPRHKITKRGQNVTFRCDPISEHNRLYWYRQTLGQGPEFLTYFQNEAQLEKSRLLSDRFSAERPKGSFSTLEIQRTEQGDSAMYLCASSLEGGPQNTEAFFGQGTRLTVV.

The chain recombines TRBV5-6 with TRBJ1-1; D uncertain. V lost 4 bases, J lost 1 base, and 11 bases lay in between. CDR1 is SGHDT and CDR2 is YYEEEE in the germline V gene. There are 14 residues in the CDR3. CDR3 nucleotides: TGTGCCAGCAGCCTAGAGCGGCAGAACACTGAAGCTTTCTTT. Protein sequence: CASSLERQNTEAFF.